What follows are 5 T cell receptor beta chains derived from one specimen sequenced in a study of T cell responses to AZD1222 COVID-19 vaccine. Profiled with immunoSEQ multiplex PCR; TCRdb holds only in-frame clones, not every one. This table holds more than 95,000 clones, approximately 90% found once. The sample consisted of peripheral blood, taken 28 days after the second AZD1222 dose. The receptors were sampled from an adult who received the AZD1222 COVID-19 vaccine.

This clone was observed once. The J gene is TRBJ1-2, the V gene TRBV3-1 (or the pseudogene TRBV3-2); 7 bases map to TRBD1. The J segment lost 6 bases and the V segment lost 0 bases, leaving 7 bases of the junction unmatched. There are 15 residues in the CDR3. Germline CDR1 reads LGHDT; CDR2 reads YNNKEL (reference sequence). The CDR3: CASSQDSTGSNGYTF. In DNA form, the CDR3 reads TGTGCCAGCAGCCAAGATTCGACAGGGTCTAATGGCTACACCTTC.

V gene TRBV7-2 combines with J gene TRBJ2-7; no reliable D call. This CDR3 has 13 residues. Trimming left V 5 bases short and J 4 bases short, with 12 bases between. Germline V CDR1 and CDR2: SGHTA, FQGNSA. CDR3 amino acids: CASSPPGTYEQYF. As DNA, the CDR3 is TGTGCCAGCAGCCCCCCGGGTACTTACGAGCAGTACTTC.

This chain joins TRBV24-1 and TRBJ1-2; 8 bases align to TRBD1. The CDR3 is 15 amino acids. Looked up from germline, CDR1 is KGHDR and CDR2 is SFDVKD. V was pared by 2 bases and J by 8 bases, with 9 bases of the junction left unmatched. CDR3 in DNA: TGTGCCACCAGTGATTCCGAGGACAGGGTAAGCGGCTACACCTTC. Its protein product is CATSDSEDRVSGYTF.

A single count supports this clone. CDR3 residues: CASSFTPAGTTYNSPLHF. CDR3 DNA sequence: TGTGCCAGCAGCTTTACCCCGGCAGGAACCACCTATAATTCACCCCTCCACTTT. The genes are TRBV11-2 and TRBJ1-6; no definite D call. Germline V gene data show CDR1 as SGHAT and CDR2 as FQNNGV. CDR3 size: 18 residues. The ends were cut back, 3 bases at V and 2 bases at J, with 17 bases in the middle. Full variable domain (outside the CDR3, taken from reference TRBV11-2 and TRBJ1-6): EAGVAQSPRYKIIEKRQSVAFWCNPISGHATLYWYQQILGQGPKLLIQFQNNGVVDDSQLPKDRFSAERLKGVDSTLKIQPAKLEDSAVYLCASSFTPAGTTYNSPLHFGNGTRLTVT.

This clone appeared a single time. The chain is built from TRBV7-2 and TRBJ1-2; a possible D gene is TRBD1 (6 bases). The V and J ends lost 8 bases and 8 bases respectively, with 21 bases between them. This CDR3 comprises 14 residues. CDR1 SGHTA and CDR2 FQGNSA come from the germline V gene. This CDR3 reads CASVGTTGGVGYTF. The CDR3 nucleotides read TGTGCCAGCGTCGGGACAACCGGCGGGGTAGGCTACACCTTC.